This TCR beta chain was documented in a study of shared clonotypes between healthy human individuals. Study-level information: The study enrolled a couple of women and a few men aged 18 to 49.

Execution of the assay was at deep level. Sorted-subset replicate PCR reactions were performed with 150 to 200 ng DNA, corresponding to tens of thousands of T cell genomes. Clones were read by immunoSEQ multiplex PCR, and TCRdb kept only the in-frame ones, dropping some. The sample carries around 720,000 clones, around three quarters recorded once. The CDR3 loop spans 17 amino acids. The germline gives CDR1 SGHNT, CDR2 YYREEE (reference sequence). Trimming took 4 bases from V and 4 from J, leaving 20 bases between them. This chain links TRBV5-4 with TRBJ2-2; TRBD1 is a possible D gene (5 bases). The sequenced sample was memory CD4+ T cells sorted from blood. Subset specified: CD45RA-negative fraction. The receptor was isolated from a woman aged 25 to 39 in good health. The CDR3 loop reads CASSQWQGLGLTGELFF. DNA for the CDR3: TGTGCCAGCAGCCAATGGCAGGGTTTAGGCCTCACCGGGGAGCTGTTTTTT.